These 30 T cell receptor beta chains share one sample of origin, sequenced in a study of tumor-infiltrating lymphocytes in primary liver carcinoma. From unsorted bulk tissue weighing roughly 19-34 mg, DNA and RNA were co-extracted. Researchers generated TCR beta cDNA from about 530 ng of total RNA, relying on a constant-region primer. Each TCR beta library was derived from three nested multiplex PCR rounds that employed slightly modified ARM-PCR. The study ran its first two PCR rounds for nine to ten cycles each, using TRBV1-TRBV30 forward primers and a C-beta reverse primer. From the multiplex PCR reads, TCRdb called clonotypes with MiXCR, one entry per CDR3 protein. The table records roughly 48,000 distinct CDR3 sequences, 70% to 85% of them present only once. Sample: liver tumor tissue from sampling region 3. Subset in this sample: tumor region T3, left-lateral pole. The receptors originated from a man in his forties with primary liver carcinoma and hepatitis B virus infection.

Remarks on this clonotype: Because the CDR3 is missing its conserved closing phenylalanine or tryptophan, this is likely a read error. The limits of the CDR3 on the DNA are not certain, so only TCRdb's listed CDR3 is given. This chain connects TRBV5-4 to TRBJ2-7; the table's D call TRBD1 went unverified against the DNA. CDR1 is SGHNT, CDR2 YYREEE, per germline (reference sequence). The CDR3 length equals 14 residues, ends included. Here the CDR3 reads CASSLSGATYEQYS.

A word on this clonotype: Mismatch with germline at one junction end may stem from a read error. CDR3 loop: CATSELCRGDEAFF. The CDR3 nucleotides read TGTGCCACCAGTGAATTGTGCAGGGGAGATGAAGCTTTCTTT. V and J are TRBV6-1 and TRBJ1-1, with D possibly TRBD1 on 6 matching bases. This CDR3 is built from 14 residues. Looked up from germline, CDR1 is MNHNS and CDR2 is SASEGT.

About this clonotype: Because the CDR3 is missing its conserved closing phenylalanine or tryptophan, this is likely a read error. The CDR3 is CANSLGLAREVDNEQFS. CDR3 DNA: TGTGCCAACAGCCTGGGACTAGCGAGAGAAGTTGACAATGAGCAGTTCTCC. The J gene is TRBJ2-1, the V gene TRBV11-1; 10 nucleotides agree with TRBD2. The CDR3 consists of 17 residues. Germline-derived CDR1 and CDR2 are SGHAT and FQDESV (reference sequence).

Details on this clonotype: A much larger clonotype is one base distant, so this may be a read error. The V gene is TRBV30, the J gene TRBJ2-1; D unresolved. Germline-derived CDR1 and CDR2 are GTSNPN and SVGIG (reference sequence). This CDR3 is built from 12 residues. The CDR3 sequence is CARSPRDNEQFF. DNA for the CDR3: TGTGCCCGGAGTCCCCGGGACAATGAGCAGTTCTTC.

As to this clonotype: This CDR3 is missing its conserved last phenylalanine or tryptophan, likely due to a read error. This chain joins TRBV29-1 and TRBJ1-2; D is unclear. The CDR3 covers 12 residues. CDR1 is SQVTM, CDR2 ANQGSEA, per germline. The V gene lost 3 bases and the J gene lost 8 bases, with 13 bases spanning the gap. The CDR3 nucleotides read TGCAGCGTTGATTCGGGGATGGGAGGCTACACCTCC. This codes for CSVDSGMGGYTS.

With regard to this clonotype: A junction boundary mismatches the germline segment, possibly from a read error. The chain carries TRBV4-2 and TRBJ1-1; D might be TRBD1 (5 bases). The CDR3 is 18 residues long. Germline-derived CDR1 and CDR2 are LGHNA and YNFKEQ. CDR3 sequence reads: CASSTHRDGGIFNTEALF. The CDR3 coding sequence is TGTGCCAGCAGTACTCACCGGGACGGGGGAATTTTCAACACTGAAGCTCTCTTT.

As concerns this clonotype: A read error is likely, as this CDR3 ends without the conserved phenylalanine or tryptophan. V usage is TRBV11-2 and J usage is TRBJ1-2; D ambiguous. Per germline, CDR1 SGHAT and CDR2 FQNNGV. V was cut by 8 bases and J by 2 bases, with 12 bases left in between. This CDR3 has 13 residues. The CDR3: CASCLERNYGYTL. CDR3 DNA sequence: TGTGCCAGCTGTTTAGAGAGGAACTATGGCTACACCTTA.

This clonotype was seen at least ten times. The chain is built from TRBV6-1 and TRBJ1-2, with D maybe TRBD1 (6 bases). The CDR3 sequence is 14 residues long. The germline V gene has CDR1 MNHNS and CDR2 SASEGT. The ends were cut back, 1 base at V and 4 bases at J, with 10 bases in the middle. CDR3 region: CASSEVGGGYGYTF. CDR3 DNA sequence: TGTGCCAGCAGTGAAGTTGGAGGGGGCTATGGCTACACCTTC.

This sequence joins TRBV20-1 and TRBJ2-5; tentatively, D is TRBD2 (8 bases). Germline assignment: CDR1 DFQATT and CDR2 SNEGSKA (reference sequence). Trimming took 6 bases from V and 5 from J, leaving 19 bases between them. There are 14 residues in the CDR3. The chain's CDR3 is CSATGASGHETQYF. The CDR3 DNA follows: TGCAGTGCCACAGGGGCTAGCGGGCATGAGACCCAGTACTTC.

On this clonotype itself: At one end, the junction sequence differs from germline, possibly due to a read error. The J gene is TRBJ2-4, the V gene TRBV30; weak D call: TRBD2 (5 bases). CDR1 is GTSNPN, CDR2 SVGIG, per germline (reference sequence). This CDR3 region has 14 residues. In DNA, the CDR3 is TGTTCCTGGAGGCCCGGATCAGGCAAAAACATTCAGTACTTC. It encodes CSWRPGSGKNIQYF.

Comments on this clonotype: A read error may account for a junction end that differs from germline. The chain couples TRBV6-5 to TRBJ1-2; no clear D gene. The CDR3 consists of 15 residues. Germline V gene lookup returns CDR1 MNHEY and CDR2 SVGAGI. The CDR3 is CAGSVGSSAYYGYTF. For the CDR3, the DNA is TGTGCCGGCAGTGTAGGGAGTTCGGCTTACTATGGCTACACCTTC.

This clonotype was counted many times. The chain employs TRBV29-1 and TRBJ2-6; D possibly uses TRBD1 or TRBD2 (5 bases each). In germline, CDR1 is SQVTM, CDR2 ANQGSEA. This CDR3 is built from 15 residues. V was clipped by 6 bases and J by 4 bases, with 16 bases between them. This CDR3 reads CSVTGAMAGANVLTF. In DNA form, the CDR3 reads TGCAGCGTAACCGGGGCGATGGCAGGGGCCAACGTCCTGACTTTC.

Notes on this clonotype: One junction end disagrees with the germline gene, perhaps due to a read error. V and J are TRBV10-3 and TRBJ2-5; TRBD2 aligns across 7 bases. This CDR3 has 14 residues. The V gene's germline CDR1 is ENHRY and CDR2 SYGVKD. The CDR3 coding sequence is TGTGCCGTCAGTGACGGGCAGGGAGGGGTGACCCAGTACTTC. Translating it yields CAVSDGQGGVTQYF.

This clonotype showed up many times. V usage is TRBV30 and J usage is TRBJ1-1; 7 positions agree with TRBD1. Germline values: CDR1 GTSNPN, CDR2 SVGIG (reference sequence). The CDR3 contains 13 residues. The J segment lost 1 base and the V segment lost 6 bases, leaving 5 bases of the junction unmatched. In DNA form, the CDR3 reads TGTGCCTGTCCTCGGACAGGGAACACTGAAGCTTTCTTT. As protein: CACPRTGNTEAFF.

As for this clonotype: This may stem from a read error, because a much larger clone lies one nucleotide away. This chain joins TRBV5-1 and TRBJ2-5; no definite D call. Trimming pared 2 bases from V and 2 bases from J, leaving 10 bases between. The V gene's germline CDR1 is SGHRS and CDR2 YFSETQ. The CDR3 sequence is 14 residues long. As DNA, the CDR3 is TGCGCCAGCAGCTTTGAGGTGGAGCAAGAGACCCAGTACTTC. It yields the protein CASSFEVEQETQYF.

As to this clonotype: A read error is possible here, since a much larger clone lies one base away. The chain is built from TRBV13 and TRBJ1-6; D remains ambiguous. The length of the CDR3 is 15 residues. Between the trimmed V and J ends, which lost 2 bases and 3 bases, there was a span of 8 bases. Germline V gene data show CDR1 as PRHDT and CDR2 as FYEKMQ (reference sequence). CDR3 bases: TGTGCCAGCAGCTTATATGGGGACTATAATTCACCCCTCCACTTT. Residues: CASSLYGDYNSPLHF.

This clonotype is medium-sized. This chain joins TRBV4-1 and TRBJ2-7; the match to TRBD2 covers 9 bases. The V segment lost 7 bases and the J segment 2 bases; nucleotides outside the gene matches: 15. Per germline, CDR1 MGHRA and CDR2 YSYEKL. This CDR3 is 17 amino acids long. The CDR3 DNA follows: TGCGCCAGCACCCTCACTAGCGGGTACTTTTCCACCTACGAGCAGTACTTC. It encodes CASTLTSGYFSTYEQYF.

Comment on this clonotype: The CDR3 end shows no conserved phenylalanine or tryptophan, and so a read error is likely. V gene TRBV6-5 combines with J gene TRBJ2-7, with D tentatively TRBD2 (6 bases). The V gene's germline CDR1 is MNHEY and CDR2 SVGAGI. Trimming stripped 2 bases from V and 2 bases from J, with 13 bases between. The CDR3 runs 15 residues. The CDR3 reads CASSYGGVGAYEQYL. In DNA form, the CDR3 reads TGTGCCAGCAGTTACGGCGGGGTGGGAGCCTACGAGCAGTACTTG.

About this clonotype: In this CDR3 the conserved last residue, phenylalanine or tryptophan, is missing, so a read error is likely. The J gene is TRBJ1-1, the V gene TRBV11-2, with TRBD1 matching over 8 bases. Germline CDR1 and CDR2: SGHAT and FQNNGV. The CDR3 runs to 13 residues. Losses at the gene ends were 11 bases for V and 8 bases for J; bases not matched to a gene: 13. The DNA of the CDR3 is TGTGCCGGCAACTTAGATAGGACAGGGGAAGCTTTCTTA. Its translation: CAGNLDRTGEAFL.

A word on this clonotype: The CDR3 does not close with the conserved phenylalanine or tryptophan, likely indicating a read error. The chain joins TRBV11-2 to TRBJ2-7, with D unresolved. The V gene lost 2 bases and the J gene lost 10 bases, with 18 bases spanning the gap. Germline assignment: CDR1 SGHAT and CDR2 FQNNGV. The CDR3 runs 14 residues. CDR3: CASSLIDGAYKQYL. CDR3 nucleotide sequence: TGTGCCAGCAGCTTAATCGACGGAGCCTACAAACAGTACTTA.

V and J are TRBV20-1 and TRBJ2-3, with D perhaps TRBD1 or TRBD2 (5 bases each). Germline-derived CDR1 and CDR2 are DFQATT and SNEGSKA (reference sequence). This CDR3 comprises 14 residues. The CDR3 DNA reads as TGCAGGTCGATGGGGGAGTCTATCACAGATACGCAGTATTTT. It yields the protein CRSMGESITDTQYF.

With regard to this clonotype: A read error may account for a junction end that differs from germline. V gene TRBV10-3 combines with J gene TRBJ1-2; tentatively, D is TRBD1 (5 bases). This CDR3 region has 14 residues. Germline V gene data show CDR1 as ENHRY and CDR2 as SYGVKD. CDR3 sequence reads: CVISVRTSDYGYTF. The CDR3 DNA follows: TGTGTCATCAGTGTACGGACATCCGACTATGGCTACACCTTC.

To note about this clonotype: This is likely a read error, given that the CDR3 carries no conserved phenylalanine or tryptophan at its end. This sequence joins TRBV28 and TRBJ2-1; D is ambiguous. The length of the CDR3 is 14 residues. Germline CDR1 and CDR2: MDHEN and SYDVKM. Trimming cost V 3 bases and J 8 bases, with 14 bases left between them. The CDR3 DNA is TGTGCCAGCAGTTTCAGAAACTCATACTATGAGCAGTTCTTA. Translated, it gives CASSFRNSYYEQFL.

With respect to this clonotype: A junction end diverges from the germline sequence, so it may reflect a read error. The chain carries TRBV12-3 or TRBV12-4 and TRBJ2-7; 7 bases match TRBD2. The CDR3 extends over 13 amino acids. The CDR3 is CASSETSCYGQYF. The DNA for the CDR3 is TGTGCCAGTAGTGAGACTAGCTGCTACGGGCAGTACTTC.

The V and J genes are TRBV11-2 and TRBJ2-2; D gene unclear. Germline values: CDR1 SGHAT, CDR2 FQNNGV. This CDR3 contains 13 residues. Trimming removed 5 bases from V and 6 bases from J, with 10 bases in between. CDR3 sequence: CASSRRLAGELFF. CDR3 sequence (DNA): TGTGCCAGCAGCAGGCGGTTAGCCGGGGAGCTGTTTTTT.

As concerns this clonotype: A much larger clone lies one base from this, so it may be a read error. The rearrangement joins TRBV7-9 to TRBJ2-1; D might be TRBD2 (5 bases). V was clipped by 0 bases and J by 8 bases, with 11 bases between them. Germline CDR1 is SEHNR and CDR2 is FQNEAQ (reference sequence). This CDR3 has 14 amino acids. The CDR3, as DNA: TGTGCCAGCAGCTTAGCTCTAGTGGGAGATGAGCAGTTCTTC. Protein product: CASSLALVGDEQFF.

As concerns this clonotype: This may be a read error, as it is one base from a much larger clone. This likely comes from a read error, as the CDR3 has no conserved phenylalanine or tryptophan at its end. This chain connects TRBV10-1 to TRBJ1-1; no firm D call. Trimming shortened V by 5 bases and J by 1 base, and 8 bases separated the two germline ends. Germline values: CDR1 WNHNN, CDR2 SYGVQD (reference sequence). The CDR3 length is 13 residues. CDR3 coding DNA: TGCGCCAGCAGTCTGACACAGAACACTGAAGCTTTCCTT. This codes for CASSLTQNTEAFL.

Concerning this clonotype itself: At one of its ends the junction is not consistent with the germline gene, which may arise from a read error. The chain joins TRBV28 to TRBJ2-7; 8 positions match TRBD1. This CDR3 region has 14 residues. Germline V gives CDR1 MDHEN, CDR2 SYDVKM. The CDR3 DNA follows: TGTGTCAGCAGTGAGGGAGGACAGGGCTACGAGCAGTACTTC. Its translation: CVSSEGGQGYEQYF.

This clonotype was counted many times. The V and J genes are TRBV6-5 and TRBJ1-5; 7 nucleotides align to TRBD1. Germline V gene lookup returns CDR1 MNHEY and CDR2 SVGAGI. The CDR3 is 15 amino acids. The junction had 8 bases not matched to a gene; V was cut back by 6 bases and J by 3 bases. Here the CDR3 reads CASSRTGEYNQPQHF. DNA for the CDR3: TGTGCCAGCAGCAGGACAGGAGAATACAATCAGCCCCAGCATTTT.

As to this clonotype: Germline and junction disagree at one end, which may indicate a read error. This sequence joins TRBV18 and TRBJ1-2; D is uncertain. CDR3 size: 14 residues. CDR1 and CDR2 (germline): KGHSH, LQKENI. Written as DNA, the CDR3 is TGTGCCAGCTCACCATTTACAAGGAACTATGGCTACATCTTC. This gives the protein CASSPFTRNYGYIF.